The clone carrying this T cell receptor beta chain was counted a few times. The antigen is not known. This CDR3 region has 15 residues. Trimming cost V 7 bases and J 4 bases; bases outside gene matches: 9. Germline assignment: CDR1 MNHNS and CDR2 SASEGT. This specimen comes from a study of CD8 T cells in ankylosing spondylitis. Findings of the study overall: There was a TCR beta motif, made of several highly homologous variants, that appeared characteristic of ankylosing spondylitis blood.

MiXCR was run by TCRdb on the 5' RACE reads, yielding one entry per CDR3 protein. The table shows over 700,000 distinct CDR3 sequences, with around 19% occurring only once. The clonotype was recovered from a male donor with ankylosing spondylitis. The J gene is TRBJ2-2, the V gene TRBV6-1; 7 bases are a match to TRBD1. Sequenced input: blood, either unsorted or a sorted T cell fraction (not recorded which). The CDR3 coding sequence is TGTGCCAGCACCCCACAGGGGTGGAGCACCGGGGAGCTGTTTTTT. Its translation: CASTPQGWSTGELFF.